Shown below are 10 T cell receptor beta chains from a single sample sequenced in a study of blood T cell repertoires in COVID-19. This table comes from immunoSEQ multiplex PCR, and its TCRdb copy is limited to in-frame clones, with some not included. Here the sample spans 210,000 or so clones, over 70% being singletons. Sequencing was performed on PBMCs or T cells enriched from blood (not recorded which). These receptors came from a woman aged 25 to 39 who had been exposed to COVID-19.

The chain links TRBV6-6 to TRBJ2-6, with 8 positions matching TRBD1. Looked up from germline, CDR1 is MNHNY and CDR2 is SVGAGI (reference sequence). The CDR3 length is 20 residues. After removal of 5 bases from V and 2 bases from J, the junction contained 17 bases not matched to a gene. CDR3 nucleotide sequence: TGTGCCAGCAGTAGATTCCTTTGGACAGGGTGGATCCCTGGGGCCAACGTCCTGACTTTC. Encoded protein: CASSRFLWTGWIPGANVLTF.

The chain carries TRBV6-5 and TRBJ2-7, with D possibly matching TRBD2 (6 bases). The V and J ends lost 7 bases and 6 bases respectively, with 19 bases between them. Germline-derived CDR1 and CDR2 are MNHEY and SVGAGI. This CDR3 contains 14 residues. The CDR3 DNA reads TGTGCCAGCACGGGCGGCGGGATAGCTGGCGAGCAGTACTTC. Amino acids: CASTGGGIAGEQYF.

The rearrangement uses TRBV11-2 and TRBJ1-1; 8 positions agree with TRBD1. After removal of 3 bases from V and 4 bases from J, the junction contained 4 bases not matched to a gene. CDR1 is SGHAT, CDR2 FQNNGV, per germline. The CDR3 loop spans 14 amino acids. The CDR3 sequence is CASSLKDRATEAFF. CDR3 nucleotide sequence: TGTGCCAGCAGCTTGAAGGACAGGGCCACTGAAGCTTTCTTT. Supplemented by reference TRBV11-2 and TRBJ1-1, the full variable domain reads EAGVAQSPRYKIIEKRQSVAFWCNPISGHATLYWYQQILGQGPKLLIQFQNNGVVDDSQLPKDRFSAERLKGVDSTLKIQPAKLEDSAVYLCASSLKDRATEAFFGQGTRLTVV.

V gene TRBV4-1 combines with J gene TRBJ2-3; D is ambiguous. CDR3 length: 12 residues. Germline-derived CDR1 and CDR2 are MGHRA and YSYEKL. Trimming stripped 4 bases from V and 12 bases from J, with 14 bases between. CDR3 bases: TGCGCCAGCAGCCGAATCGGTACTCTTCAGTATTTT. This encodes CASSRIGTLQYF.

This chain joins TRBV5-1 and TRBJ2-1, with TRBD2 matching over 12 bases. The CDR3 has 17 residues. Germline lookup yields CDR1 SGHRS and CDR2 YFSETQ. The ends lost 3 bases at V and 7 bases at J; junction bases unmatched: 11. CDR3 amino acids: CASSSLVTSGSRNEQFF. The DNA for the CDR3 is TGCGCCAGCAGCTCCCTTGTGACTAGCGGGAGCCGTAATGAGCAGTTCTTC.

The chain combines TRBV3-1 (or the pseudogene TRBV3-2) with TRBJ1-3; perhaps TRBD1 as D (6 bases). The V end was cut by 0 bases, the J end by 4 bases, with 16 bases between. Germline CDR1 reads LGHDT; CDR2 reads YNNKEL (reference sequence). The CDR3 has 17 residues. The CDR3 spells CASSQDPPRGRGNTIYF. CDR3 nucleotides: TGTGCCAGCAGCCAAGATCCCCCCAGGGGTCGGGGAAACACCATATATTTT.

V and J are TRBV9 and TRBJ1-5, with unresolved D. This CDR3 is built from 16 residues. Germline CDR1 is SGDLS and CDR2 is YYNGEE. V lost 0 bases to trimming and J lost 2 bases, with 12 bases between them. CDR3 bases: TGTGCCAGCAGCGTAGGAGCGGGGTTTGGCAATCAGCCCCAGCATTTT. As protein: CASSVGAGFGNQPQHF.

The chain couples TRBV28 to TRBJ2-7; the match to TRBD2 covers 16 bases. The CDR3 runs to 17 residues. Germline V lookup: CDR1 MDHEN, CDR2 SYDVKM. V was pared by 5 bases and J by 6 bases, with 10 bases of the junction left unmatched. The CDR3 sequence: CASSPGLAGGPFPEQYF. The CDR3 DNA sequence: TGTGCCAGCAGTCCGGGACTAGCGGGAGGGCCGTTTCCCGAGCAGTACTTC. Variable domain in full (rest from reference TRBV28 and TRBJ2-7): DVKVTQSSRYLVKRTGEKVFLECVQDMDHENMFWYRQDPGLGLRLIYFSYDVKMKEKGDIPEGYSVSREKKERFSLILESASTNQTSMYLCASSPGLAGGPFPEQYFGPGTRLTVT.

V usage is TRBV6-5 and J usage is TRBJ2-7; TRBD2 is a possible D gene (5 bases). Germline CDR1 MNHEY, CDR2 SVGAGI. V lost 0 bases and J lost 9, with 18 bases in between. The CDR3 sequence is 15 residues long. CDR3 nucleotides: TGTGCCAGCAGTTACTCGATTCTGACTCCGGCGGGGCAGTACTTC. The encoded protein is CASSYSILTPAGQYF.

DNA for the CDR3: TGTGCCAGTGGCAGGGGGCTTGGGACTGAAGCTTTCTTT. It yields the protein CASGRGLGTEAFF. The chain employs TRBV19 and TRBJ1-1, with 8 bases identical to TRBD1. This CDR3 is 13 amino acids long. With 8 bases clipped from V and 5 bases from J, the junction kept 7 bases outside the gene matches. Germline assignment: CDR1 LNHDA and CDR2 SQIVND (reference sequence).